This entry concerns a single T cell receptor (beta chain). Libraries were prepared by immunoSEQ multiplex PCR; TCRdb keeps only in-frame clonotypes and omits some of them. The data contain roughly 100,000 clones, 85% of them singletons. The data were taken from a study of blood T cell repertoires in COVID-19. This TCR was sampled from a man aged 45-65 years with acute or convalescent COVID-19. The material sequenced was peripheral blood.

CDR3 region: CASSLSGVNEQFF. CDR3 coding DNA: TGTGCCAGCAGCCTGAGCGGAGTTAATGAGCAGTTCTTC. This chain joins TRBV5-4 and TRBJ2-1; D is perhaps TRBD2 (5 bases). Germline V gives CDR1 SGHNT, CDR2 YYREEE (reference sequence). Trimming took off 4 bases at V and 7 bases at J, with 12 bases between the two ends. The length of the CDR3 is 13 residues.